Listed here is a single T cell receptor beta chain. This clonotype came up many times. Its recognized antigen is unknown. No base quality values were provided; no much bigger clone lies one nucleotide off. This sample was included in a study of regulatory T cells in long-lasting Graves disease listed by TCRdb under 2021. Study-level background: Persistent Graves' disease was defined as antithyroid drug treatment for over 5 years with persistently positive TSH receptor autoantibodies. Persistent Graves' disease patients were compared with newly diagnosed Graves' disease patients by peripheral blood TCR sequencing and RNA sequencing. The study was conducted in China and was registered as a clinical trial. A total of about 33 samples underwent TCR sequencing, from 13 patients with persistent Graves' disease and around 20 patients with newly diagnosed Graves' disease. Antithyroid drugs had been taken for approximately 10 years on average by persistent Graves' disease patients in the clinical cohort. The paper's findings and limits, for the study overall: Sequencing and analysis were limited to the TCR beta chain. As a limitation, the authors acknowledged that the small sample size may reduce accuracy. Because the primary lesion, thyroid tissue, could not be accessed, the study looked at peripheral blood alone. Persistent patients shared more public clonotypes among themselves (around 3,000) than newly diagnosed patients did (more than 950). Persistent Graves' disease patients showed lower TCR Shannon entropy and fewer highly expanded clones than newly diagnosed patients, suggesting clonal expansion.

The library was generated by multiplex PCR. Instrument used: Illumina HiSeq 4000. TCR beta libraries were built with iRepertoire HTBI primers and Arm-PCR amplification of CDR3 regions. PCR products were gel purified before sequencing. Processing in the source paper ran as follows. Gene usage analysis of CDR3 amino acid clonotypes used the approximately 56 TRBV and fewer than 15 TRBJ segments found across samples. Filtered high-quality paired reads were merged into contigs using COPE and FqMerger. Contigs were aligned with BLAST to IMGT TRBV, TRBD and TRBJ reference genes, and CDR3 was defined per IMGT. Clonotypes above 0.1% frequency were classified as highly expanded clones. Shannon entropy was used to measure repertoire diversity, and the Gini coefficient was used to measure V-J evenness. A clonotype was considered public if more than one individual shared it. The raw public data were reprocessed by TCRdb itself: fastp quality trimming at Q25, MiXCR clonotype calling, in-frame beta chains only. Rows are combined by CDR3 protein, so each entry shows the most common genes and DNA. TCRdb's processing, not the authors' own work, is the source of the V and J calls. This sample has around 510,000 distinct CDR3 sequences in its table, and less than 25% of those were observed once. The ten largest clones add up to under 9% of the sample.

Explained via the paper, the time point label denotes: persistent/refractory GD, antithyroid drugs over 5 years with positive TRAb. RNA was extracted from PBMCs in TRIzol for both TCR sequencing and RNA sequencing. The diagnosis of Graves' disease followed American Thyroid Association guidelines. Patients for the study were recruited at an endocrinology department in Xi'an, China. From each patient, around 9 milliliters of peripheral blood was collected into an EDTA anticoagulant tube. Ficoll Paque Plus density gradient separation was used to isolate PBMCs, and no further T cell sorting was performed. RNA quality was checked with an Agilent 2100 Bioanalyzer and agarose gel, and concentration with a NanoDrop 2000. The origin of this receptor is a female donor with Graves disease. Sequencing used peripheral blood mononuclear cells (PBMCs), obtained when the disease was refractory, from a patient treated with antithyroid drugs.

The CDR3 protein is CASRSGLLAKNIQYF. The DNA sequence is TGTGCCAGCAGATCAGGGCTCCTAGCCAAAAACATTCAGTACTTC. The chain couples TRBV27 to TRBJ2-4; tentative D gene TRBD1, with 5 bases matching. CDR1 and CDR2 are read off the germline V gene (reference sequence) as MNHEY and SMNVEV. The cysteine opens and the phenylalanine closes a CDR3 of 15 amino acids. Just the 45-base CDR3 DNA is kept, in frame starting at base 1. A distance of 12 bases separates the germline ends of V and J, which lose 6 bases and 0 bases respectively.